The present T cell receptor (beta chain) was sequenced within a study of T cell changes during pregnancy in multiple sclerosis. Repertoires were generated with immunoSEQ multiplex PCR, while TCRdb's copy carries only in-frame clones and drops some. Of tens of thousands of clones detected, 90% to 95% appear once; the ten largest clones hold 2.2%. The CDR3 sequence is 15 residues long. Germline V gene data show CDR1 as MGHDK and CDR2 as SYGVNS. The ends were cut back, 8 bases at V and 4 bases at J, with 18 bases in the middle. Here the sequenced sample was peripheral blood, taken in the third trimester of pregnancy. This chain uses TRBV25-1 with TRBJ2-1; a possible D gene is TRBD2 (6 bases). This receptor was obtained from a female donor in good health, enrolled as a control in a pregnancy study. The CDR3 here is CASQPLTGAYNEQFF. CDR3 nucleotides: TGTGCCAGCCAACCTTTAACGGGAGCGTACAATGAGCAGTTCTTC.